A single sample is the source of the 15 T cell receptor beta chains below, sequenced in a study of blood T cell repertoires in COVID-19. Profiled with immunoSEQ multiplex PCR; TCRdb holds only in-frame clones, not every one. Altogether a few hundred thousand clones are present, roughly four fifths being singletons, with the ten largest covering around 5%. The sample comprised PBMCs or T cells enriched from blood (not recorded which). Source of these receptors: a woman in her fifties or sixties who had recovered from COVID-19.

CDR3 in amino acids: CASSARGQDNEKLFF. For the CDR3, the DNA is TGTGCCAGCAGCGCCCGGGGACAGGATAATGAAAAACTGTTTTTT. The chain combines TRBV9 with TRBJ1-4, with 8 bases aligning to TRBD1. Germline V gene data show CDR1 as SGDLS and CDR2 as YYNGEE. The CDR3 spans 15 residues. Trimming at V came to 3 bases and at J to 4 bases, leaving 5 bases not matched to a gene.

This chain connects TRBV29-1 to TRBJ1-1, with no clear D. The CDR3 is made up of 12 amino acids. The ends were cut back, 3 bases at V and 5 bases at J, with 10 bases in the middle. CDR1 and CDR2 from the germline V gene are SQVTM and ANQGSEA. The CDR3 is CSVEKGGTEAFF. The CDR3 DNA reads TGCAGCGTTGAGAAGGGAGGGACTGAAGCTTTCTTT.

The chain's CDR3 is CASIPTLGVLGNSPLHF. CDR3 sequence (DNA): TGTGCCAGCATCCCAACTCTCGGGGTTTTAGGTAATTCACCCCTCCACTTT. The chain combines TRBV2 with TRBJ1-6, with D uncertain. V lost 7 bases and J lost 6, with 22 bases in between. Germline assignment: CDR1 SNHLY and CDR2 FYNNEI. The CDR3 sequence is 17 residues long.

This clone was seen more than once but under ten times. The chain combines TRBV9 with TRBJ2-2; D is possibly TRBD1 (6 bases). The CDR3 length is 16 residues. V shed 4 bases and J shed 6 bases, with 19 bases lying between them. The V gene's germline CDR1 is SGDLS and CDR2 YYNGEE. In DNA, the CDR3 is TGTGCCAGCAGCTACCCCGGACAGTTCCGCCCCGGGGAGCTGTTTTTT. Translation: CASSYPGQFRPGELFF.

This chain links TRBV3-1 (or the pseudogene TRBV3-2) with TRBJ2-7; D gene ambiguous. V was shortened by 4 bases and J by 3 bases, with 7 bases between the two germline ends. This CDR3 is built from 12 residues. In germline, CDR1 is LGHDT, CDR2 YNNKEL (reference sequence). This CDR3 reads CASSPDIYEQYF. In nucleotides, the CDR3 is TGTGCCAGCAGCCCAGATATCTACGAGCAGTACTTC.

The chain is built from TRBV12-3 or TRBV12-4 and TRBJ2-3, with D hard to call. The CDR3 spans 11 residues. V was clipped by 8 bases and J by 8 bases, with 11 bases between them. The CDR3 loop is CASHFGVTQYF. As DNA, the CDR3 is TGTGCCAGCCATTTCGGTGTTACGCAGTATTTT.

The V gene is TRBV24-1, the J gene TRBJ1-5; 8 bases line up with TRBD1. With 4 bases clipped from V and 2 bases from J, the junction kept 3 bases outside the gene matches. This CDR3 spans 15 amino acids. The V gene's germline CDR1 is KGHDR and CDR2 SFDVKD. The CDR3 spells CATSEPDRGNQPQHF. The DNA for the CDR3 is TGTGCCACCAGTGAACCGGACAGGGGCAATCAGCCCCAGCATTTT.

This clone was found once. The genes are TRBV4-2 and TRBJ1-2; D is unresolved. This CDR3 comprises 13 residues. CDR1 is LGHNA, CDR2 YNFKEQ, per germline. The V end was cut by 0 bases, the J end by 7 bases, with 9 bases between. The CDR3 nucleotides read TGTGCCAGCAGCCAAGATACGGGTCCTGGCTACACCTTC. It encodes CASSQDTGPGYTF.

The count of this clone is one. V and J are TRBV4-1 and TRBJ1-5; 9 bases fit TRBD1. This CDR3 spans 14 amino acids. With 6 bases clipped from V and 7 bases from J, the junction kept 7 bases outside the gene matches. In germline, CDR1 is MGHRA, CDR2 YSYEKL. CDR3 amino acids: CASRDRGVGQPQHF. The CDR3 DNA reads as TGCGCCAGCAGGGACAGGGGAGTTGGGCAGCCCCAGCATTTT.

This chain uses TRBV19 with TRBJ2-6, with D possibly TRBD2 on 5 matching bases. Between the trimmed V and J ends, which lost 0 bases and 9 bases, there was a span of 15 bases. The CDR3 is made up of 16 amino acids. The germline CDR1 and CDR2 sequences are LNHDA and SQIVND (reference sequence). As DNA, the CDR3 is TGTGCCAGTAGTATAGATCGGACCCCCGGAGGCAACGTCCTGACTTTC. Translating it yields CASSIDRTPGGNVLTF.

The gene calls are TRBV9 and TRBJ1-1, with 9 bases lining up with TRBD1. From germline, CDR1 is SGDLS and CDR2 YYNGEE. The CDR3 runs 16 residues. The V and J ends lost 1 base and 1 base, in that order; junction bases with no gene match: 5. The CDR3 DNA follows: TGTGCCAGCAGCGTATCCACAGGGGGCGCGAACACTGAAGCTTTCTTT. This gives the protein CASSVSTGGANTEAFF.

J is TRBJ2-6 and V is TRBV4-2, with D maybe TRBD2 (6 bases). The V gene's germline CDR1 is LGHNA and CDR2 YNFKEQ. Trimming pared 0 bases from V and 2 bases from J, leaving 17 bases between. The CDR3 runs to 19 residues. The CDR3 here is CASSQEEGLFLTGANVLTF. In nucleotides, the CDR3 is TGTGCCAGCAGCCAAGAGGAGGGGCTTTTTTTAACTGGGGCCAACGTCCTGACTTTC.

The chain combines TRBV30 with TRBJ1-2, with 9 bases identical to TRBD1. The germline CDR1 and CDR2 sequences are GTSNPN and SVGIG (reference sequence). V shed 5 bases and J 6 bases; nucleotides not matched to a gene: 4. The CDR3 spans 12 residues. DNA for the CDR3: TGTGCCTGGTTACAGGGGGCGGATGGCTACACCTTC. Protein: CAWLQGADGYTF.

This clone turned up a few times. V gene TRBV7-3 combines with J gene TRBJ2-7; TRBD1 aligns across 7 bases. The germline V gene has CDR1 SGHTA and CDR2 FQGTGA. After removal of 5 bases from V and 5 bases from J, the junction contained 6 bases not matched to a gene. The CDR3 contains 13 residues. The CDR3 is CASSPGTAHEQYF. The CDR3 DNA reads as TGTGCCAGCAGCCCTGGGACAGCACACGAGCAGTACTTC.

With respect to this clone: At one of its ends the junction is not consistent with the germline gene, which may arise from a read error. The CDR3 DNA reads as TGCGCCAGCAGCGAGGGACTAGCGGGAGAAGGACCGTGGTGCTTC. This translates into CASSEGLAGEGPWCF. The V gene is TRBV5-1, the J gene TRBJ2-7, with 14 bases aligning to TRBD2. CDR3 size: 15 residues. Germline V lookup: CDR1 SGHRS, CDR2 YFSETQ.